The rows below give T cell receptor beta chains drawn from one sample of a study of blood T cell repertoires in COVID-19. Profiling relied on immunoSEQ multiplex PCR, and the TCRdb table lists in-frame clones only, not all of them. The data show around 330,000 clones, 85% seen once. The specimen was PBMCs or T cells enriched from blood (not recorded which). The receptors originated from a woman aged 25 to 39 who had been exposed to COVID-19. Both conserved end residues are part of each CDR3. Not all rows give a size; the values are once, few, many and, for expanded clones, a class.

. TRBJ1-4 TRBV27 CASSRKQGSREKLFF
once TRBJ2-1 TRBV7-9 CASSQHPGQVNNEQFF
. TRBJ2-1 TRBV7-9 CASSLSLNEQFF
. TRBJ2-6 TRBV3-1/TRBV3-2 CASSQWDRGGSGANVLTF
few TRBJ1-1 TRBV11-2 CASSSRAFF
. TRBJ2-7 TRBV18 CASSPRGGFSYEQYF
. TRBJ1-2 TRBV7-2 CASSLRARGTSYGYTF
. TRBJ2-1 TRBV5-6 CASSYLDRSAYNEQFF
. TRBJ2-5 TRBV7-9 CASSPQPGVLETQYF
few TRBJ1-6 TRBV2 CASRDTGYSPLHF
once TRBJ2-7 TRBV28 CASSPTDRTEYEQYF
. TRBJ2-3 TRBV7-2 CASSLGGSGGPTDTQYF
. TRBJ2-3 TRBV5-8 CASSLAGRPSTDTQYF
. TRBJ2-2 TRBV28 CASSPTGPGELFF
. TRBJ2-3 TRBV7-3 CASRKGLAGKADTQYF
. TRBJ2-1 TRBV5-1 CASSPGTSQYNEQFF
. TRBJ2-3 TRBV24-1 CATSGTTSLDTQYF
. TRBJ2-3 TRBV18 CASSPSSRSKDTQYF
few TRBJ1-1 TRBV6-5 CASSSGGVGDTEAFF
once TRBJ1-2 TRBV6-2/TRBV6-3 CASSLTGGSNYGYTF
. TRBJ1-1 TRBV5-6 CASSLYGRWGDTEAFF
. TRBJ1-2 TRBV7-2 CASSFFRGRSYGYTF
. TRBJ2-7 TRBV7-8 CASSLASGGLPYEQYF
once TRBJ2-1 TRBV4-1 CASSQERGLAGTSSYNEQFF
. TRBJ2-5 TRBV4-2 CASSPRLTYQETQYF
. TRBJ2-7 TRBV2 CASNGGTRVTYEQYF
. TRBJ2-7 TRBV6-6 CASSLSGTGSYEQYF
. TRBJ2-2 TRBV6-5 CASGRGGTGELFF
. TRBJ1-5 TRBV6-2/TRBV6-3 CASSLRGQGPHQPQHF
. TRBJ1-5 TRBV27 CASSSTATLSNQPQHF
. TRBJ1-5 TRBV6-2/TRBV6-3 CASSNRDRGDQPQHF
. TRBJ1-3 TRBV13 CASSSRQGPSGNTIYF
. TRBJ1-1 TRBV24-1 CATSDPAGRGRAFF
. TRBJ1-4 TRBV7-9 CASSLGIRPNEKLFF
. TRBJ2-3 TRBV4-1 CASSQDPTGGKDTQYF
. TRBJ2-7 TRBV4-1 CASSQGVSGGRYF
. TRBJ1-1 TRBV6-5 CASSNPAGNTEAFF
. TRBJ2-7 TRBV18 CASSPGTGDSYEQYF
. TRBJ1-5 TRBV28 CASSNLDRGSNQPQHF
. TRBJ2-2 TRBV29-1 CSVVSGTGELFF
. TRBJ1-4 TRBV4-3 CASSQQDTTNEKLFF